This is a list of T cell receptor beta chains from one sample in a study of shared clonotypes between healthy human individuals. Measured with immunoSEQ multiplex PCR; TCRdb has only the in-frame clones, and not every one. The sample lists 750,000 to 1,000,000 clones; about 92% were seen once. Sequenced input: naive CD8+ T cells sorted from blood. These receptors all stem from a man younger than 40 in good health. Each CDR3 is given with its conserved first and last residue. D genes are given only for firm matches. The listing skips clone size in some rows; elsewhere it reads once, few, many or a size class.

d_call j_call v_call clone_size cdr3_aa cdr3_nt
TRBD1 TRBJ1-1 TRBV25-1 NA CASSELGTVNTEAFF TGTGCCAGCAGTGAATTGGGGACAGTCAACACTGAAGCTTTCTTT
NA TRBJ2-7 TRBV10-2 NA CASTDPIVGLRYEQYF TGCGCCAGCACCGACCCTATTGTTGGGTTACGCTACGAGCAGTACTTC
NA TRBJ1-2 TRBV28 once CASSSQYSYTF TGTGCCAGCAGTTCTCAGTACTCCTACACCTTC
NA TRBJ1-2 TRBV9 NA CASSVVDSYGYTF TGTGCCAGCAGCGTAGTTGACTCCTATGGCTACACCTTC
TRBD2 TRBJ2-7 TRBV28 NA CASKLTSGGAYEQYF TGTGCCAGCAAACTTACTAGCGGTGGGGCCTACGAGCAGTACTTC
NA TRBJ1-4 TRBV7-9 NA CASSLGGLNEKLFF TGTGCCAGCAGCTTAGGGGGACTTAATGAAAAACTGTTTTTT
NA TRBJ2-7 TRBV6-5 NA CASSYPGLSEQYF TGTGCCAGCAGTTACCCGGGACTGAGCGAGCAGTACTTC
TRBD1 TRBJ1-1 TRBV13 NA CASSFPTGEGTEAFF TGTGCCAGCAGCTTCCCTACAGGGGAGGGAACTGAAGCTTTCTTT
TRBD2 TRBJ2-1 TRBV4-1 NA CASSLGLAGYNEQFF TGCGCCAGCAGCCTCGGACTAGCGGGGTACAATGAGCAGTTCTTC
TRBD2 TRBJ2-7 TRBV27 NA CASSSPLAGGPDPYEQYF TGTGCCAGCAGTTCTCCACTAGCGGGAGGGCCGGATCCCTACGAGCAGTACTTC
TRBD2 TRBJ2-1 TRBV7-3 once CASSRALAGGPSNEQFF TGTGCCAGCAGCCGCGCACTAGCGGGAGGGCCCTCGAATGAGCAGTTCTTC
TRBD2 TRBJ2-7 TRBV28 NA CASSLTGTSSYEQYF TGTGCCAGCAGTTTAACAGGGACTAGCTCCTACGAGCAGTACTTC
TRBD2 TRBJ2-1 TRBV4-2 NA CASSPLTGGPNEQFF TGTGCCAGCAGCCCCCTAACGGGAGGGCCCAATGAGCAGTTCTTC
TRBD1 TRBJ2-7 TRBV5-4 NA CASSAWDSSYEQYF TGTGCCAGCAGCGCCTGGGACAGCTCCTACGAGCAGTACTTC
NA TRBJ1-2 TRBV5-1 NA CASSLAIKGGYTF TGCGCCAGCAGCTTGGCCATTAAAGGGGGCTACACCTTC
NA TRBJ2-7 TRBV9 NA CASSPRDFYKQYF TGTGCCAGCAGCCCAAGGGACTTTTACAAGCAGTACTTC
NA TRBJ1-1 TRBV7-8 NA CASSLDRTEQAFF TGTGCCAGCAGCTTAGACAGGACAGAACAAGCTTTCTTT
TRBD1 TRBJ2-7 TRBV27 NA CASSKAGTGGYEQYF TGTGCCAGCAGTAAAGCCGGGACAGGGGGCTACGAGCAGTACTTC
NA TRBJ2-1 TRBV6-5 NA CASSYSSRWDPQFF TGTGCCAGCAGTTACTCGAGTAGGTGGGACCCACAGTTCTTC
NA TRBJ1-4 TRBV28 NA CASSDTVNEKLFF TGTGCCAGCAGCGATACAGTAAATGAAAAACTGTTTTTT
NA TRBJ2-3 TRBV27 NA CASRRGLTDTQYF TGTGCCAGCAGGCGGGGCCTCACAGATACGCAGTATTTT
NA TRBJ1-2 TRBV29-1 NA CSVVSWGGRDYGYTF TGCAGCGTTGTTAGTTGGGGGGGCAGGGACTATGGCTACACCTTC
TRBD2 TRBJ2-1 TRBV29-1 NA CSGDQGTSDYNEQFF TGCAGCGGGGATCAAGGGACTAGCGACTACAATGAGCAGTTCTTC
NA TRBJ1-5 TRBV5-4 once CASSPFPGQSRQPQHF TGTGCCAGCAGCCCCTTTCCCGGACAGTCAAGGCAGCCCCAGCATTTT
NA TRBJ2-7 TRBV6-5 NA CASSSQLTLAYEQYF TGTGCCAGCAGTTCTCAGCTAACCCTAGCCTACGAGCAGTACTTC
NA TRBJ2-1 TRBV15 NA CATSRSDGSEQFF TGTGCCACCAGCAGATCCGATGGGTCTGAGCAGTTCTTC
NA TRBJ2-7 TRBV15 NA CATSRQYLEQYF TGTGCCACCAGCAGACAGTACTTGGAGCAGTACTTC
NA TRBJ2-3 TRBV15 NA CATSRDLLTDTQYF TGTGCCACCAGCAGAGACCTGCTCACAGATACGCAGTATTTT
NA TRBJ2-2 TRBV13 NA CASSPPGQRVFGELFF TGTGCCAGCAGCCCCCCCGGGCAGAGGGTTTTCGGGGAGCTGTTTTTT
TRBD1 TRBJ2-7 TRBV10-3 NA CAISDDRGFAYEQYF TGTGCCATCAGTGATGACAGGGGTTTTGCCTACGAGCAGTACTTC
NA TRBJ1-1 TRBV27 NA CASSRQNQHTEAFF TGTGCCAGCAGCCGGCAGAACCAGCACACTGAAGCTTTCTTT
NA TRBJ2-7 TRBV5-1 NA CASSLTGDTPYEQYF TGCGCCAGCAGCTTGACGGGAGACACTCCCTACGAGCAGTACTTC
TRBD1 TRBJ1-1 TRBV4-1 NA CASSPGQGLPHTEAFF TGCGCCAGCAGCCCCGGACAGGGTCTCCCACACACTGAAGCTTTCTTT
TRBD2 TRBJ2-1 TRBV19 NA CASSIGSSGIEQFF TGTGCCAGTAGTATCGGGAGTAGCGGGATTGAGCAGTTCTTC
TRBD2 TRBJ2-7 TRBV6-7 NA CARKTPREEGHEQYF TGTGCCAGGAAAACACCCCGGGAGGAGGGTCACGAGCAGTACTTC
NA TRBJ2-1 TRBV27 NA CASSLSINEQFF TGTGCCAGCAGTTTATCGATCAATGAGCAGTTCTTC
TRBD1 TRBJ1-2 TRBV15 NA CATSQSYRGPVYGYTF TGTGCCACCAGTCAATCCTACAGGGGGCCCGTCTATGGCTACACCTTC
TRBD1 TRBJ2-3 TRBV5-1 NA CASSLEQGITDTQYF TGCGCCAGCAGCTTGGAACAGGGGATAACAGATACGCAGTATTTT
NA TRBJ1-4 TRBV9 NA CASSVGEATNEKLFF TGTGCCAGCAGCGTAGGGGAGGCAACTAATGAAAAACTGTTTTTT
NA TRBJ1-5 TRBV11-2 NA CASSSRGYSNQPQHF TGTGCCAGCAGCTCGAGAGGATATAGCAATCAGCCCCAGCATTTT
NA TRBJ2-5 TRBV6-1 NA CASRKQGEYQETQYF TGTGCCAGCAGAAAACAGGGAGAGTACCAAGAGACCCAGTACTTC
TRBD1 TRBJ2-5 TRBV6-1 NA CASSPHTGDETQYF TGTGCCAGCAGTCCCCATACAGGGGACGAGACCCAGTACTTC
TRBD1 TRBJ1-5 TRBV5-1 NA CASSLGLGDRVGNQPQHF TGCGCCAGCAGCTTGGGGCTGGGGGACAGGGTGGGCAATCAGCCCCAGCATTTT
NA TRBJ2-2 TRBV27 NA CASSLSVGVPGELFF TGTGCCAGCAGTTTATCGGTGGGCGTACCCGGGGAGCTGTTTTTT
NA TRBJ2-7 TRBV5-1 NA CASSLVGSYEQYF TGCGCCAGCAGCTTGGTGGGTTCCTACGAGCAGTACTTC
NA TRBJ2-7 TRBV10-2 NA CASSESRGPTYEQYF TGCGCCAGCAGTGAGTCTAGGGGACCCACCTACGAGCAGTACTTC
TRBD1 TRBJ2-3 TRBV2 NA CASPGQGTDTQYF TGTGCCAGCCCGGGACAGGGGACAGATACGCAGTATTTT
NA TRBJ1-1 TRBV5-4 NA CASSWGVGTEAFF TGTGCCAGCAGCTGGGGGGTGGGCACTGAAGCTTTCTTT
NA TRBJ2-1 TRBV29-1 NA CSVEGDGNEQFF TGCAGCGTTGAAGGGGATGGGAATGAGCAGTTCTTC